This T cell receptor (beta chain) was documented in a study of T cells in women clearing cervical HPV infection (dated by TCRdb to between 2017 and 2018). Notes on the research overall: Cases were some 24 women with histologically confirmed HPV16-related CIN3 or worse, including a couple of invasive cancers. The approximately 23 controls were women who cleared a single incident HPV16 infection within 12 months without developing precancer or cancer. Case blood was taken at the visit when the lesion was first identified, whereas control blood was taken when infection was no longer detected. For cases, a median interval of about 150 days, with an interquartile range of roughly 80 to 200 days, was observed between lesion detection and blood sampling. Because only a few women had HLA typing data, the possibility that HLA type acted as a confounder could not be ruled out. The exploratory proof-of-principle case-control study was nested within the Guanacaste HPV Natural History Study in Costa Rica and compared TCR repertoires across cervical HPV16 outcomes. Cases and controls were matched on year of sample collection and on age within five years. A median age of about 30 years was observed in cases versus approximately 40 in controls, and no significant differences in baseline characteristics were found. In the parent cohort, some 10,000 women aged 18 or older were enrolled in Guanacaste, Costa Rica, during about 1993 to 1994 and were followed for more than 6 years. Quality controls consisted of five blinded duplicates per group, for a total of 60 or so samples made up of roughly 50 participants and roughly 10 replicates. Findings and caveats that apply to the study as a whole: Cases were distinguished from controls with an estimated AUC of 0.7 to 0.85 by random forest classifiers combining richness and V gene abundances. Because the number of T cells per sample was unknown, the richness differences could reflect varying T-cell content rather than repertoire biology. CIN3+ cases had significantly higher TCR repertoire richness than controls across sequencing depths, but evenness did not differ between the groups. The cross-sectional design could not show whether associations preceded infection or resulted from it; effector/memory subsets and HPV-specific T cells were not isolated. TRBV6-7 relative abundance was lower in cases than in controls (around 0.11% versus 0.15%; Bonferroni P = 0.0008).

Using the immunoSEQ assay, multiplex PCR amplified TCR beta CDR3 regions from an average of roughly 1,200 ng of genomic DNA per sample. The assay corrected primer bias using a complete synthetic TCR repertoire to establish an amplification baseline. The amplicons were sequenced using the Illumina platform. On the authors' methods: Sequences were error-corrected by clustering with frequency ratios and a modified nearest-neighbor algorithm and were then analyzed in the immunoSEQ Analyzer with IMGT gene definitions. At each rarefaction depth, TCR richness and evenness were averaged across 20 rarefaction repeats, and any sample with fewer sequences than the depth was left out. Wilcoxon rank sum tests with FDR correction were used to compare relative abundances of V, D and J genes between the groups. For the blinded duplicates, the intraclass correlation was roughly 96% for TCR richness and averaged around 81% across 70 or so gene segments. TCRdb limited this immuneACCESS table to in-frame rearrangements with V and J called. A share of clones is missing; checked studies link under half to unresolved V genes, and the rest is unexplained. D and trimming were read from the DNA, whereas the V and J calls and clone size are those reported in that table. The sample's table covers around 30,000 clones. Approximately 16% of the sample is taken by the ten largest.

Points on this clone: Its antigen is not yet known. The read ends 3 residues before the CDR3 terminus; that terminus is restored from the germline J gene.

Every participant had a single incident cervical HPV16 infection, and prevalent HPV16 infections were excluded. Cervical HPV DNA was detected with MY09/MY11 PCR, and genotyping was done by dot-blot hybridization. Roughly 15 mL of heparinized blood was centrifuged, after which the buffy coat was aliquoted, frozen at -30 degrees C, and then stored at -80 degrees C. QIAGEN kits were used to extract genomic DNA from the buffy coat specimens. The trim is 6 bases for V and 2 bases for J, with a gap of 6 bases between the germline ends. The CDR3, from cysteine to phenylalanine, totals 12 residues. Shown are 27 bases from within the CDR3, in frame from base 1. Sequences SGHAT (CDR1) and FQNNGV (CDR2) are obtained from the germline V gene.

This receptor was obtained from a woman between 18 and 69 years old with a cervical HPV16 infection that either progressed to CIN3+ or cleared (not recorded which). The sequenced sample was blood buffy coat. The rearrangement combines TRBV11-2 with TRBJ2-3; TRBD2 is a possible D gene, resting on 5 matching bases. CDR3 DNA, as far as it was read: TGTGCCAGCAGACTAGACACAGATACG. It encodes CASRLDTDT. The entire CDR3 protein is CASRLDTDTQYF.